Presented here are 8 T cell receptor beta chains from one specimen sequenced in a study of blood T cell repertoires in COVID-19. Repertoires were generated with immunoSEQ multiplex PCR, while TCRdb's copy carries only in-frame clones and drops some. The sample includes about 140,000 clones, about four fifths of them seen just once. Input material: peripheral blood. These receptors were obtained from an elderly man with acute or convalescent COVID-19.

The J gene is TRBJ2-5, the V gene TRBV2; D is possibly TRBD1 (6 bases). The germline V and J ends were trimmed by 5 bases and 2 bases, with 12 bases remaining between them. The CDR3 length is 14 residues. The V gene's germline CDR1 is SNHLY and CDR2 FYNNEI. The CDR3 protein is CASSLTDRQETQYF. For the CDR3, the DNA is TGTGCCAGCAGTTTAACCGACAGGCAAGAGACCCAGTACTTC.

This clone appeared a few times. The rearrangement uses TRBV7-3 and TRBJ1-1; D not certain. Per the germline V gene, CDR1 is SGHTA and CDR2 is FQGTGA. The CDR3 sequence is 14 residues long. The V end was cut by 2 bases, the J end by 2 bases, with 9 bases between. CDR3 nucleotides: TGTGCCAGCAGCTTACAACCGGTTAACACTGAAGCTTTCTTT. It encodes CASSLQPVNTEAFF.

This chain connects TRBV7-2 to TRBJ2-3; 8 positions match TRBD2. V was pared by 3 bases and J by 4 bases, with 6 bases of the junction left unmatched. Per the germline V gene, CDR1 is SGHTA and CDR2 is FQGNSA. The CDR3 extends over 15 amino acids. CDR3: CASSFSGGNADTQYF. DNA of the CDR3: TGTGCCAGCAGCTTCTCGGGGGGGAACGCAGATACGCAGTATTTT.

This chain joins TRBV4-1 and TRBJ2-3, with D possibly matching TRBD2 (5 bases). The length of the CDR3 is 14 residues. The V end lost 5 bases, the J end lost 5 bases, and 14 bases lay between the germline ends. Germline V gene data show CDR1 as MGHRA and CDR2 as YSYEKL. The CDR3 region is CASSSTERVDTQYF. The CDR3 DNA sequence: TGCGCCAGCAGCTCGACCGAGAGGGTAGATACGCAGTATTTT.

V gene TRBV24-1 combines with J gene TRBJ1-5, with D tentatively TRBD1 (5 bases). The V end was cut by 2 bases, the J end by 5 bases, with 15 bases between. The germline V gene has CDR1 KGHDR and CDR2 SFDVKD. This CDR3 has 16 amino acids. The CDR3 nucleotides read TGTGCCACCAGTGATTCCGGGTCAGGGTTTGATCAGCCCCAGCATTTT. The encoded protein is CATSDSGSGFDQPQHF.

The rearrangement joins TRBV29-1 to TRBJ2-2; perhaps TRBD2 as D (5 bases). Germline CDR1 reads SQVTM; CDR2 reads ANQGSEA. V was cut by 2 bases and J by 4 bases, with 11 bases left in between. This CDR3 comprises 14 residues. The CDR3 coding sequence is TGCAGCGTTGAATCGGGGTCGAGCACCGGGGAGCTGTTTTTT. The encoded protein is CSVESGSSTGELFF.

The chain links TRBV15 to TRBJ1-6; 10 nucleotides align to TRBD1. Germline-derived CDR1 and CDR2 are LNHNV and YYDKDF (reference sequence). The CDR3 totals 21 residues. Trimming at V came to 2 bases and at J to 0 bases, leaving 13 bases not matched to a gene. The CDR3 sequence is CATSRSTGQGRTSSYNSPLHF. The CDR3 DNA reads as TGTGCCACCAGCAGATCCACGGGACAGGGGAGAACCAGCTCCTATAATTCACCCCTCCACTTT.

This chain joins TRBV5-1 and TRBJ2-3; 8 nucleotides align to TRBD2. Germline assignment: CDR1 SGHRS and CDR2 YFSETQ. The CDR3 loop spans 15 amino acids. The junction had 4 bases not matched to a gene; V was cut back by 0 bases and J by 4 bases. The chain's CDR3 is CASSLEGGGSDTQYF. The CDR3 coding sequence is TGCGCCAGCAGCTTGGAAGGCGGGGGGTCAGATACGCAGTATTTT.